The T cell receptor (beta chain) described here comes from a study of blood T cell repertoires in COVID-19. Produced via immunoSEQ multiplex PCR; TCRdb's table is partial and in-frame only. The repertoire holds tens of thousands of clones, with just over 70% as singletons. This CDR3 is 13 amino acids long. Germline V lookup: CDR1 MDHEN, CDR2 SYDVKM. V lost 8 bases and J 3 bases, leaving 13 bases between the germline ends. The sample taken for sequencing was PBMCs or T cells enriched from blood (not recorded which). This TCR was recovered from a woman aged 60-70 years who had been exposed to COVID-19. The chain recombines TRBV28 with TRBJ1-2; D remains ambiguous. The CDR3 bases are TGTGCCAGCGCCAATCGGGGTCACTATGGCTACACCTTC. It encodes CASANRGHYGYTF.